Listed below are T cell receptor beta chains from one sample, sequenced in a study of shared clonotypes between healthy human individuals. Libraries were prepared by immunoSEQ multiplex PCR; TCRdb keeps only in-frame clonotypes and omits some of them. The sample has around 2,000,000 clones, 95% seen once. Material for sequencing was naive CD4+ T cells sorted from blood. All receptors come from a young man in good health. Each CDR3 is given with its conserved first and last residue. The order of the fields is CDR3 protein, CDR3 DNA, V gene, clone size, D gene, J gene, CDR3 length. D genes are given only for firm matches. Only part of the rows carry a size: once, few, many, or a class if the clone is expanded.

cdr3_aa: CASSDSSTDTQYF
cdr3_nt: TGCGCCAGCAGCGACTCAAGCACAGATACGCAGTATTTT
v_call: TRBV5-1
clone_size: .
d_call: .
j_call: TRBJ2-3
cdr3_length: 13

cdr3_aa: CAIGPHSPDIQYF
cdr3_nt: TGTGCCATCGGGCCCCATTCGCCGGACATTCAGTACTTC
v_call: TRBV10-3
clone_size: .
d_call: .
j_call: TRBJ2-4
cdr3_length: 13

cdr3_aa: CASSYSPVSYNEQFF
cdr3_nt: TGTGCCAGCAGTTACTCCCCGGTTTCCTACAATGAGCAGTTCTTC
v_call: TRBV6-5
clone_size: .
d_call: .
j_call: TRBJ2-1
cdr3_length: 15

cdr3_aa: CASSQNGNHGYTF
cdr3_nt: TGTGCCAGCAGTCAAAACGGGAACCATGGCTACACCTTC
v_call: TRBV6-5
clone_size: .
d_call: .
j_call: TRBJ1-2
cdr3_length: 13

cdr3_aa: CASSQDWGIYEQYF
cdr3_nt: TGCGCCAGCAGCCAAGATTGGGGGATCTACGAGCAGTACTTC
v_call: TRBV4-3
clone_size: .
d_call: .
j_call: TRBJ2-7
cdr3_length: 14

cdr3_aa: CASHKAGGPNEQFF
cdr3_nt: TGTGCCAGCCATAAAGCGGGGGGGCCCAATGAGCAGTTCTTC
v_call: TRBV6-5
clone_size: .
d_call: TRBD2
j_call: TRBJ2-1
cdr3_length: 14

cdr3_aa: CASSSRNPVRTGELFF
cdr3_nt: TGTGCCAGCAGTTCGAGAAACCCGGTCCGCACCGGGGAGCTGTTTTTT
v_call: TRBV28
clone_size: once
d_call: .
j_call: TRBJ2-2
cdr3_length: 16

cdr3_aa: CASSLGGQGINYGYTF
cdr3_nt: TGTGCCAGCAGCTTAGGGGGACAGGGGATTAACTATGGCTACACCTTC
v_call: TRBV7-2
clone_size: .
d_call: TRBD1
j_call: TRBJ1-2
cdr3_length: 16

cdr3_aa: CASSQDRRTNTDTQYF
cdr3_nt: TGTGCCAGCAGCCAAGATCGTCGGACTAACACAGATACGCAGTATTTT
v_call: TRBV4-2
clone_size: .
d_call: .
j_call: TRBJ2-3
cdr3_length: 16

cdr3_aa: CSAGTSGSVTGELFF
cdr3_nt: TGCAGCGCCGGGACTAGCGGGAGCGTGACCGGGGAGCTGTTTTTT
v_call: TRBV29-1
clone_size: .
d_call: TRBD2
j_call: TRBJ2-2
cdr3_length: 15

cdr3_aa: CASSLTLGTDTQYF
cdr3_nt: TGTGCCAGCAGCTTAACACTCGGGACAGATACGCAGTATTTT
v_call: TRBV7-9
clone_size: .
d_call: .
j_call: TRBJ2-3
cdr3_length: 14

cdr3_aa: CASSPRTANTEAFF
cdr3_nt: TGTGCCAGCAGCCCTCGGACAGCGAACACTGAAGCTTTCTTT
v_call: TRBV9
clone_size: .
d_call: .
j_call: TRBJ1-1
cdr3_length: 14

cdr3_aa: CASSLSGVVNTEAFF
cdr3_nt: TGTGCCAGCTCACTCTCAGGGGTCGTGAACACTGAAGCTTTCTTT
v_call: TRBV18
clone_size: .
d_call: .
j_call: TRBJ1-1
cdr3_length: 15

cdr3_aa: CASSFDQHGNTIYF
cdr3_nt: TGTGCCAGCAGTTTCGATCAGCACGGAAACACCATATATTTT
v_call: TRBV28
clone_size: .
d_call: .
j_call: TRBJ1-3
cdr3_length: 14

cdr3_aa: CASSIIGQGPSGANVLTF
cdr3_nt: TGTGCCAGTAGTATCATTGGACAGGGGCCCTCTGGGGCCAACGTCCTGACTTTC
v_call: TRBV19
clone_size: .
d_call: TRBD1
j_call: TRBJ2-6
cdr3_length: 18

cdr3_aa: CASSLGRGGPNTEAFF
cdr3_nt: TGCGCCAGCAGCTTAGGCAGGGGAGGACCCAACACTGAAGCTTTCTTT
v_call: TRBV5-1
clone_size: .
d_call: .
j_call: TRBJ1-1
cdr3_length: 16

cdr3_aa: CASMERNEQFF
cdr3_nt: TGTGCCAGCATGGAGAGGAATGAGCAGTTCTTC
v_call: TRBV2
clone_size: .
d_call: .
j_call: TRBJ2-1
cdr3_length: 11

cdr3_aa: CASRNTGSGPYEQYF
cdr3_nt: TGTGCCAGCAGGAATACAGGGAGTGGTCCCTACGAGCAGTACTTC
v_call: TRBV5-4
clone_size: .
d_call: .
j_call: TRBJ2-7
cdr3_length: 15

cdr3_aa: CASSQEDRANSPLHF
cdr3_nt: TGTGCCAGCAGCCAAGAGGACAGGGCCAATTCACCCCTCCACTTT
v_call: TRBV14
clone_size: .
d_call: TRBD1
j_call: TRBJ1-6
cdr3_length: 15

cdr3_aa: CASSRWGNTIYF
cdr3_nt: TGTGCCAGCAGCCGCTGGGGAAACACCATATATTTT
v_call: TRBV14
clone_size: .
d_call: .
j_call: TRBJ1-3
cdr3_length: 12

cdr3_aa: CATSPRQTTYNEQFF
cdr3_nt: TGTGCCACCAGCCCTCGGCAGACTACCTACAATGAGCAGTTCTTC
v_call: TRBV15
clone_size: .
d_call: .
j_call: TRBJ2-1
cdr3_length: 15

cdr3_aa: CASSATGQENTGELFF
cdr3_nt: TGTGCCAGCAGTGCTACGGGACAGGAGAACACCGGGGAGCTGTTTTTT
v_call: TRBV25-1
clone_size: .
d_call: TRBD1
j_call: TRBJ2-2
cdr3_length: 16

cdr3_aa: CASSEVGGNYGYTF
cdr3_nt: TGTGCCAGCAGTGAAGTCGGGGGAAACTATGGCTACACCTTC
v_call: TRBV6-1
clone_size: .
d_call: .
j_call: TRBJ1-2
cdr3_length: 14

cdr3_aa: CASSYNRGQKDTQYF
cdr3_nt: TGTGCCAGCAGTTACAACAGGGGGCAGAAAGATACGCAGTATTTT
v_call: TRBV28
clone_size: .
d_call: TRBD1
j_call: TRBJ2-3
cdr3_length: 15

cdr3_aa: CASNPNSGNTIYF
cdr3_nt: TGTGCCAGCAACCCCAACTCTGGAAACACCATATATTTT
v_call: TRBV7-9
clone_size: .
d_call: .
j_call: TRBJ1-3
cdr3_length: 13

cdr3_aa: CASSYREYQPQHF
cdr3_nt: TGTGCCAGCAGTTACAGGGAATATCAGCCCCAGCATTTT
v_call: TRBV6-5
clone_size: .
d_call: .
j_call: TRBJ1-5
cdr3_length: 13

cdr3_aa: CATSRELEYEQYF
cdr3_nt: TGTGCCACCAGCAGAGAGTTGGAATACGAGCAGTACTTC
v_call: TRBV15
clone_size: .
d_call: .
j_call: TRBJ2-7
cdr3_length: 13

cdr3_aa: CASSLRRGGQETQYF
cdr3_nt: TGTGCCAGCAGCTTAAGGCGGGGGGGCCAAGAGACCCAGTACTTC
v_call: TRBV7-2
clone_size: .
d_call: TRBD2
j_call: TRBJ2-5
cdr3_length: 15

cdr3_aa: CAWSVRGNTIYF
cdr3_nt: TGTGCCTGGAGTGTGCGGGGAAACACCATATATTTT
v_call: TRBV30
clone_size: .
d_call: .
j_call: TRBJ1-3
cdr3_length: 12

cdr3_aa: CASSQGDRAPKSDTQYF
cdr3_nt: TGTGCCAGCAGCCAGGGCGACCGAGCTCCCAAATCAGATACGCAGTATTTT
v_call: TRBV4-2
clone_size: .
d_call: .
j_call: TRBJ2-3
cdr3_length: 17

cdr3_aa: CASSLTGVETQYF
cdr3_nt: TGTGCCAGCAGCTTAACAGGGGTTGAGACCCAGTACTTC
v_call: TRBV7-6
clone_size: .
d_call: TRBD1
j_call: TRBJ2-5
cdr3_length: 13

cdr3_aa: CASTGQGLSTEAFF
cdr3_nt: TGTGCCAGCACCGGCCAGGGTTTGAGCACTGAAGCTTTCTTT
v_call: TRBV2
clone_size: once
d_call: .
j_call: TRBJ1-1
cdr3_length: 14

cdr3_aa: CASSIDPRANIQYF
cdr3_nt: TGTGCCAGTAGTATAGATCCCAGGGCAAACATTCAGTACTTC
v_call: TRBV19
clone_size: once
d_call: .
j_call: TRBJ2-4
cdr3_length: 14

cdr3_aa: CASSQPLAGVIDTQYF
cdr3_nt: TGTGCCAGCAGCCAGCCCCTAGCGGGAGTCATAGATACGCAGTATTTT
v_call: TRBV7-8
clone_size: .
d_call: TRBD2
j_call: TRBJ2-3
cdr3_length: 16

cdr3_aa: CASSYWGTGVDSPLHF
cdr3_nt: TGTGCCAGCAGTTACTGGGGGACAGGGGTGGATTCACCCCTCCACTTT
v_call: TRBV6-6
clone_size: .
d_call: TRBD1
j_call: TRBJ1-6
cdr3_length: 16

cdr3_aa: CASRLGPGGQGPVPEQYF
cdr3_nt: TGCGCCAGCAGATTGGGTCCGGGTGGACAGGGGCCCGTCCCCGAGCAGTACTTC
v_call: TRBV5-1
clone_size: .
d_call: TRBD1
j_call: TRBJ2-7
cdr3_length: 18